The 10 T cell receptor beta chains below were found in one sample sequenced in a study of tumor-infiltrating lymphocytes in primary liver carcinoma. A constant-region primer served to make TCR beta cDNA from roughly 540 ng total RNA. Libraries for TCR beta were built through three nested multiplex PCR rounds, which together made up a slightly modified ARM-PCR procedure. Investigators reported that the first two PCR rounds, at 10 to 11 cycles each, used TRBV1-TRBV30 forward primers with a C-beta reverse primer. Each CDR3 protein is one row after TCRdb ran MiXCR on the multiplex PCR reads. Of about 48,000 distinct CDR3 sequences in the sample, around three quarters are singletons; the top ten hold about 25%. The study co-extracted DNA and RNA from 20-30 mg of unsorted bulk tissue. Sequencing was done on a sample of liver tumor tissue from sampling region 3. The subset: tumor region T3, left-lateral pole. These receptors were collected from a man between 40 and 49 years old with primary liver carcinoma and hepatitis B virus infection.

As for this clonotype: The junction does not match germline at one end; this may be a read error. This chain's CDR3 is CANSQPWGLPDYNEQFF. The CDR3 DNA follows: TGCGCCAACAGCCAACCGTGGGGACTACCAGACTACAATGAGCAGTTCTTC. The genes are TRBV4-1 and TRBJ2-1; 7 positions match TRBD2. The germline CDR1 and CDR2 sequences are MGHRA and YSYEKL. CDR3 size: 17 residues.

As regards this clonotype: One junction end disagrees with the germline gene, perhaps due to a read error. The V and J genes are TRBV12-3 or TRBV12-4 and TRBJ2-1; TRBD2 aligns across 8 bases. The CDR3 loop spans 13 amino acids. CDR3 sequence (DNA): TGTGTCAGCAGTCCGACTAGCGCCAATGAGCAGATCTTC. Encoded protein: CVSSPTSANEQIF.

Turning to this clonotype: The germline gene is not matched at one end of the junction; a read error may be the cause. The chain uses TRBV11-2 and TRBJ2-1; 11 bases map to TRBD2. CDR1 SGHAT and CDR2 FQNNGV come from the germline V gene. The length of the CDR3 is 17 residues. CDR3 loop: CASSLEAGSGRANEQPF. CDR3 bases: TGTGCCAGCAGCTTAGAGGCTGGTAGCGGGAGGGCCAATGAGCAGCCCTTC.

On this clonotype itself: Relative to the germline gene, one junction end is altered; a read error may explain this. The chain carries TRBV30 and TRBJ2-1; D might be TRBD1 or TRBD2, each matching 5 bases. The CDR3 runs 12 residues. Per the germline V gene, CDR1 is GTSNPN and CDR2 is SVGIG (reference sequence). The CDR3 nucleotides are TGTGTCTGGAGCCCGAGGGGTTGGGAGCAGTTGTTC. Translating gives CVWSPRGWEQLF.

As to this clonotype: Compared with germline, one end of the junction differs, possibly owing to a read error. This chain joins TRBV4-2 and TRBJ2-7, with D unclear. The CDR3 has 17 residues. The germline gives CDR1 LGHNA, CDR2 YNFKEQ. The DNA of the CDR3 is TGTGCCAGCAGCCAAGCAGATTCCCCTCGGTGGTCTGGCGAGCACTACTTC. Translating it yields CASSQADSPRWSGEHYF.

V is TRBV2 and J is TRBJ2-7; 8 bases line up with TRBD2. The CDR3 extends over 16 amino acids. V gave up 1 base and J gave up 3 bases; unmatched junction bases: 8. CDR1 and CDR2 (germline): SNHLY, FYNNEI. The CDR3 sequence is CASSEGTSGFHYEQYF. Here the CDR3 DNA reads TGTGCCAGCAGTGAAGGAACTAGCGGCTTCCACTACGAGCAGTACTTC.

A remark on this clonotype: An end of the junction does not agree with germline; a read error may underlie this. CDR3 sequence reads: CATSLTDIAYGQYF. CDR3 nucleotides: TGTGCCACCAGCTTAACTGACATTGCCTACGGGCAGTACTTC. The genes are TRBV11-2 and TRBJ2-7, with unresolved D. There are 14 residues in the CDR3. The V gene's germline CDR1 is SGHAT and CDR2 FQNNGV.

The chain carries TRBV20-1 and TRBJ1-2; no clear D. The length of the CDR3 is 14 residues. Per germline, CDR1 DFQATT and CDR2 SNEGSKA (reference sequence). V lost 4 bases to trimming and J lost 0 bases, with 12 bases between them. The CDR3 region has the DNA TGCAGTGCTACCCCCCGGGAAACTAACTATGGCTACACCTTC. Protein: CSATPRETNYGYTF.

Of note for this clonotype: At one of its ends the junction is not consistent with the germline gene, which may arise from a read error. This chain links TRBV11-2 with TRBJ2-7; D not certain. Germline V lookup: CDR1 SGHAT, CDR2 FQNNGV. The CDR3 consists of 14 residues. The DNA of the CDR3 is TGTGTCAGCAGCTTAGTACTCCTCTCATACGAGCGGTACTTC. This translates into CVSSLVLLSYERYF. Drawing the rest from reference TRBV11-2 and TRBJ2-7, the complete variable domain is EAGVAQSPRYKIIEKRQSVAFWCNPISGHATLYWYQQILGQGPKLLIQFQNNGVVDDSQLPKDRFSAERLKGVDSTLKIQPAKLEDSAVYLCVSSLVLLSYERYFGPGTRLTVT.

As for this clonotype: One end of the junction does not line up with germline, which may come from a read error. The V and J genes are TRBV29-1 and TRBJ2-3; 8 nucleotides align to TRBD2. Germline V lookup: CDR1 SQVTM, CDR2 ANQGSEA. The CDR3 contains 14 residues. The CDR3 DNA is TGTAGCGCTTCGGGAGGGTCGGTGGGAGATACGCAGTATTTT. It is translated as CSASGGSVGDTQYF.